This TCR beta chain was identified during a study of Graves' ophthalmopathy and Graves' hyperthyroidism. This CDR3 has 12 residues. Deletions cut 1 base from V and 2 bases from J, with 6 bases between. Germline lookup yields CDR1 DFQATT and CDR2 SNEGSKA (reference sequence). In its sample, this clonotype was seen many times. Amplification from RNA transcripts yielded the TCR beta CDR3 regions. RT-PCR in the first round used HTBI primers; a second-round multiplex PCR followed. TCRdb independently ran MiXCR on the multiplex PCR reads; one entry per CDR3 protein. The sample yields a few hundred thousand distinct CDR3 sequences, over 15% seen once.

The sequenced sample was peripheral blood. The TCR was taken from a woman between 18 and 29 years old with stable Graves' hyperthyroidism. The chain couples TRBV20-1 to TRBJ2-7; no firm D call. Here the CDR3 reads CSARAGPYEQYF. DNA of the CDR3: TGCAGTGCTAGAGCGGGCCCCTACGAGCAGTACTTC.